A selection of T cell receptor beta chains follows, all from one sample in a study of technical replicates of blood from a few donors. Profiled with immunoSEQ multiplex PCR; TCRdb holds only in-frame clones, not every one. The data contain over 80,000 clones, approximately 96% of them singletons. Sequencing used T cells isolated from PBMCs. The receptors derive from a human donor in good health. Each CDR3 is given with its conserved first and last residue. The D gene is left open where the match is weak. Rows give clone size only sometimes, using once, few, many, or a class for an expanded clone.

d_gene,abundance,v_gene,j_gene,CDR3aa,CDR3nt
.,.,TRBV5-6,TRBJ2-5,CASSFATGTHQETQYF,TGTGCCAGCAGCTTTGCCACGGGGACTCATCAAGAGACCCAGTACTTC
.,.,TRBV27,TRBJ1-1,CASSLREGTQAFF,TGTGCCAGCAGTTTAAGGGAGGGGACCCAGGCTTTCTTT
.,.,TRBV19,TRBJ1-3,CASTATGSSGNTIYF,TGTGCCAGTACCGCGACGGGATCCTCTGGAAACACCATATATTTT
.,.,TRBV5-6,TRBJ2-5,CASSLDYTETQYF,TGTGCCAGCAGCTTAGACTACACGGAGACCCAGTACTTC
TRBD1,.,TRBV29-1,TRBJ1-2,CSVESDRDGYTF,TGCAGCGTTGAGTCGGACAGGGACGGCTACACCTTC
.,once,TRBV7-8,TRBJ2-7,CASSLSAGASYEQYF,TGTGCCAGCAGCTTATCGGCGGGGGCATCCTACGAGCAGTACTTC
TRBD2,.,TRBV5-6,TRBJ2-7,CASSRTSGSYEQYF,TGTGCCAGCAGCCGGACTAGCGGGAGTTACGAGCAGTACTTC
.,.,TRBV4-3,TRBJ2-7,CASSQEPATKTYEQYF,TGCGCCAGCAGCCAAGAGCCGGCGACAAAAACCTACGAGCAGTACTTC
TRBD2,.,TRBV4-1,TRBJ2-1,CASSQDPGLAGANEQFF,TGCGCCAGCAGCCAAGATCCCGGACTAGCGGGAGCTAATGAGCAGTTCTTC
TRBD1,.,TRBV19,TRBJ2-7,CASSIGTGAYEQYF,TGTGCCAGTAGTATAGGGACAGGTGCCTACGAGCAGTACTTC
.,.,TRBV25-1,TRBJ2-6,CASSFLSGANVLTF,TGTGCCAGCAGTTTTCTCTCTGGGGCCAACGTCCTGACTTTC
TRBD1,.,TRBV5-1,TRBJ1-2,CASSFITGGDGYTF,TGCGCCAGCAGCTTTATAACAGGGGGCGATGGCTACACCTTC
TRBD1,.,TRBV6-5,TRBJ1-3,CASSSQGGSGNTIYF,TGTGCCAGCAGTTCCCAGGGGGGCTCTGGAAACACCATATATTTT
TRBD1,.,TRBV7-9,TRBJ2-3,CASSYRDSSTDTQYF,TGTGCCAGCAGCTACCGGGACAGTAGCACAGATACGCAGTATTTT
TRBD2,.,TRBV4-2,TRBJ2-5,CASSQDPTSGGQETQYF,TGTGCCAGCAGCCAAGACCCTACTAGCGGGGGCCAAGAGACCCAGTACTTC
TRBD1,.,TRBV11-2,TRBJ1-2,CASSLQTGYGYTF,TGTGCCAGCAGCTTACAGACAGGGTATGGCTACACCTTC
.,.,TRBV18,TRBJ2-2,CASSPSLGPNTGELFF,TGTGCCAGCTCACCATCATTGGGCCCGAACACCGGGGAGCTGTTTTTT
TRBD2,.,TRBV29-1,TRBJ2-1,CSVEDGGGAYNEQFF,TGCAGCGTTGAAGACGGCGGGGGGGCCTACAATGAGCAGTTCTTC
.,.,TRBV5-1,TRBJ1-1,CASSLDPTGGTEAFF,TGCGCCAGCAGCTTGGATCCGACAGGAGGTACTGAAGCTTTCTTT
TRBD1,.,TRBV15,TRBJ2-3,CATSKGAIDTQYF,TGTGCCACCAGTAAGGGGGCGATAGATACGCAGTATTTT
.,.,TRBV5-1,TRBJ2-1,CASSLGSRNEQFF,TGCGCCAGCAGCTTAGGATCGCGGAATGAGCAGTTCTTC
TRBD2,.,TRBV6-5,TRBJ2-7,CASSYSLAGLAYEQYF,TGTGCCAGCAGTTACTCTTTGGCGGGACTAGCCTACGAGCAGTACTTC
.,.,TRBV10-1,TRBJ2-1,CASSDLGRGLYDNEQFF,TGCGCCAGCAGTGACCTCGGAAGGGGCCTATACGACAATGAGCAGTTCTTC
.,.,TRBV19,TRBJ1-1,CASSIAFTDTEAFF,TGTGCCAGTAGTATAGCCTTTACGGACACTGAAGCTTTCTTT
TRBD1,.,TRBV27,TRBJ1-1,CASSLWVQGAQSTEAFF,TGTGCCAGCAGTTTATGGGTTCAGGGGGCTCAATCCACTGAAGCTTTCTTT
.,.,TRBV28,TRBJ2-3,CASSLTITTDTQYF,TGTGCCAGCAGTTTAACTATAACCACAGATACGCAGTATTTT
TRBD2,.,TRBV10-3,TRBJ2-7,CAISEGTSGRFNEQYF,TGTGCCATCAGTGAGGGGACTAGCGGGAGGTTCAACGAGCAGTACTTC
TRBD1,.,TRBV4-1,TRBJ2-7,CASSQDDRTGDEQYF,TGCGCCAGCAGCCAAGACGATAGGACAGGGGATGAGCAGTACTTC
.,.,TRBV19,TRBJ1-1,CASSITSDTEAFF,TGTGCCAGTAGTATTACCAGCGACACTGAAGCTTTCTTT
.,.,TRBV19,TRBJ2-3,CASSIAGDDTDTQYF,TGTGCCAGTAGTATCGCCGGAGACGACACAGATACGCAGTATTTT
.,.,TRBV5-1,TRBJ1-2,CASSFGNEDGYTF,TGCGCCAGCAGCTTTGGAAACGAGGATGGCTACACCTTC
.,.,TRBV2,TRBJ2-7,CASVAAADEQYF,TGTGCCAGCGTAGCAGCTGCGGACGAGCAGTACTTC
.,.,TRBV5-5,TRBJ2-1,CASSLYGSEQFF,TGTGCCAGCAGCTTGTACGGGAGCGAGCAGTTCTTC
.,.,TRBV2,TRBJ2-2,CASIHWGDTGELFF,TGTGCCAGCATCCATTGGGGGGACACCGGGGAGCTGTTTTTT
.,.,TRBV29-1,TRBJ2-1,CSVEVGGSNNEQFF,TGCAGCGTTGAAGTTGGCGGTAGCAATAATGAGCAGTTCTTC
.,.,TRBV28,TRBJ1-4,CASGSGPTNEKLFF,TGTGCCAGCGGATCAGGGCCAACTAATGAAAAACTGTTTTTT
.,.,TRBV4-3,TRBJ2-6,CASSQNRGTGANVLTF,TGCGCCAGCAGCCAAAACCGGGGGACTGGGGCCAACGTCCTGACTTTC
.,.,TRBV29-1,TRBJ1-2,CSVATTGSYGYTF,TGCAGCGTTGCCACCACAGGGTCCTATGGCTACACCTTC
.,.,TRBV9,TRBJ2-2,CASSPRHSGTGELFF,TGTGCCAGCAGCCCAAGACATAGTGGCACCGGGGAGCTGTTTTTT
.,.,TRBV23-1,TRBJ2-6,CASSQKHPGANVLTF,TGCGCCAGCAGTCAGAAGCACCCAGGGGCCAACGTCCTGACTTTC
TRBD2,.,TRBV19,TRBJ2-7,CASSIRSGTTSYEQYF,TGTGCCAGTAGTATCAGATCCGGGACTACCTCCTACGAGCAGTACTTC
TRBD1,.,TRBV19,TRBJ1-3,CATSGTAGNTIYF,TGTGCCACCTCCGGGACAGCGGGAAACACCATATATTTT
TRBD2,.,TRBV10-2,TRBJ2-4,CASSEGLAEKYIQYF,TGCGCCAGCAGTGAGGGGCTAGCGGAGAAGTACATTCAGTACTTC
.,.,TRBV9,TRBJ2-2,CASSARQEVYTGELFF,TGTGCCAGCAGCGCACGACAGGAGGTGTACACCGGGGAGCTGTTTTTT
.,.,TRBV10-3,TRBJ1-2,CAIRDQDSAYGYTF,TGTGCCATCAGGGACCAGGACAGTGCTTATGGCTACACCTTC
.,.,TRBV30,TRBJ1-3,CAWSPGNQGDGNTIYF,TGTGCCTGGAGCCCAGGGAACCAGGGCGATGGAAACACCATATATTTT
.,.,TRBV27,TRBJ1-1,CASSLSKSALGAFF,TGTGCCAGCAGTTTATCGAAGTCCGCCCTAGGAGCTTTCTTT
.,.,TRBV28,TRBJ2-7,CASSVPNPKRQQYF,TGTGCCAGCAGTGTCCCAAACCCAAAGCGGCAGCAGTACTTC
TRBD1,.,TRBV7-9,TRBJ2-7,CASTPTGSPYEQYF,TGTGCCAGCACCCCGACAGGGTCGCCGTACGAGCAGTACTTC
.,.,TRBV4-1,TRBJ2-2,CASSLVENRGGYRAGELFF,TGCGCCAGCAGCCTCGTAGAAAACAGGGGGGGTTATCGTGCCGGGGAGCTGTTTTTT
TRBD2,.,TRBV29-1,TRBJ2-1,CSVVRGGVWDEQFF,TGCAGCGTTGTACGGGGGGGGGTCTGGGATGAGCAGTTCTTC
.,.,TRBV18,TRBJ1-1,CASSPSTGSHYPTEAFF,TGTGCCAGCTCACCATCAACCGGGTCCCACTACCCCACTGAAGCTTTCTTT
.,.,TRBV21-1,TRBJ2-7,CASSIGHDPYEQYF,TGTGCCAGCAGCATCGGACATGACCCCTACGAGCAGTACTTC
.,.,TRBV10-2,TRBJ2-5,CASSEGRETQYF,TGCGCCAGCAGTGAGGGGAGAGAGACCCAGTACTTC
.,.,TRBV19,TRBJ1-2,CASSREMYGYTF,TGTGCCAGTAGCCGGGAGATGTATGGCTACACCTTC
.,.,TRBV7-8,TRBJ2-1,CASSLARYNEQFF,TGTGCCAGCAGCTTAGCGAGGTACAATGAGCAGTTCTTC
.,few,TRBV30,TRBJ1-4,CAWNFGGKLFF,TGTGCCTGGAATTTCGGGGGAAAACTGTTTTTT
TRBD1,once,TRBV11-2,TRBJ2-2,CASSQRDRGYNTGELFF,TGTGCCAGCAGCCAAAGGGACAGGGGTTACAACACCGGGGAGCTGTTTTTT
.,.,TRBV28,TRBJ2-1,CASSFLGAYNEQFF,TGTGCCAGCAGTTTTTTAGGGGCCTACAATGAGCAGTTCTTC
.,.,TRBV25-1,TRBJ2-7,CASSEYAGQYYEQYF,TGTGCCAGCAGTGAATATGCCGGACAGTACTACGAGCAGTACTTC